This is a list of T cell receptor beta chains from one sample in a study of OX40 agonist ivuxolimab in advanced cancers. Assay used: immunoSEQ multiplex PCR; TCRdb lists only in-frame clones, some missing. The data hold 65,000 to 75,000 clones, with approximately 90% observed a single time. The input for sequencing was CD4+ or CD8+ T cells sorted from blood, taken in a trial of the OX40 agonist ivuxolimab. The receptors stem from an adult with an advanced solid tumor such as melanoma, head and neck, liver or kidney cancer. Each CDR3 is given with its conserved first and last residue. Fields, in order: V gene, D gene, clone size, J gene, CDR3 protein, CDR3 DNA. A D gene is named only where the DNA matches it firmly. Clone size is not always given. Where it is, it says once, few, many or a class for expanded clones.

V: TRBV28
D: -
size: once
J: TRBJ2-7
CDR3: CASFGKSYEQYF
DNA: TGTGCCAGCTTCGGTAAATCCTACGAGCAGTACTTC

V: TRBV29-1
D: -
size: -
J: TRBJ2-1
CDR3: CSVGQFSYNEQFF
DNA: TGCAGCGTCGGACAGTTCTCCTACAATGAGCAGTTCTTC

V: TRBV9
D: TRBD2
size: -
J: TRBJ2-3
CDR3: CASSVAAGVGDTQYF
DNA: TGTGCCAGCAGCGTAGCTGCGGGAGTGGGAGATACGCAGTATTTT

V: TRBV6-5
D: -
size: -
J: TRBJ2-3
CDR3: CASRASFVDTQYF
DNA: TGTGCCAGCAGAGCTAGTTTCGTGGATACGCAGTATTTT

V: TRBV6-1
D: TRBD1
size: -
J: TRBJ2-7
CDR3: CASNGQGNYEQYF
DNA: TGTGCCAGCAATGGACAGGGAAACTACGAGCAGTACTTC

V: TRBV4-1
D: TRBD2
size: -
J: TRBJ2-1
CDR3: CASSLGLAGGPIYNEQFF
DNA: TGCGCCAGCAGCCTAGGACTAGCGGGAGGGCCAATTTACAATGAGCAGTTCTTC

V: TRBV5-1
D: TRBD1
size: -
J: TRBJ1-2
CDR3: CASSLPGTGADGYTF
DNA: TGCGCCAGCAGCCTGCCCGGGACAGGGGCTGATGGCTACACCTTC

V: TRBV28
D: TRBD1
size: once
J: TRBJ2-7
CDR3: CASSLRGPLGGQYF
DNA: TGTGCCAGCAGTTTAAGGGGGCCTCTCGGTGGGCAGTACTTC

V: TRBV10-3
D: TRBD2
size: once
J: TRBJ2-3
CDR3: CAIRPSGIADTQYF
DNA: TGTGCCATCAGACCGAGCGGGATCGCAGATACGCAGTATTTT

V: TRBV5-1
D: -
size: once
J: TRBJ2-1
CDR3: CASSLGGESYNEQFF
DNA: TGCGCCAGCAGCTTGGGGGGCGAATCCTACAATGAGCAGTTCTTC

V: TRBV7-2
D: -
size: -
J: TRBJ1-4
CDR3: CASSFGENEKLFF
DNA: TGTGCCAGCAGCTTTGGGGAGAATGAAAAACTGTTTTTT

V: TRBV29-1
D: TRBD2
size: -
J: TRBJ2-1
CDR3: CSGGTNYNEQFF
DNA: TGCAGCGGTGGGACTAACTACAATGAGCAGTTCTTC

V: TRBV18
D: TRBD2
size: -
J: TRBJ2-5
CDR3: CASSPIAGEVVETQYF
DNA: TGTGCCAGCTCACCGATAGCGGGAGAGGTGGTTGAGACCCAGTACTTC

V: TRBV2
D: TRBD2
size: -
J: TRBJ2-3
CDR3: CASSAQLAGWGSDTQYF
DNA: TGTGCCAGCAGTGCCCAGCTAGCGGGATGGGGCTCAGATACGCAGTATTTT

V: TRBV6-1
D: TRBD2
size: -
J: TRBJ2-7
CDR3: CASSEMPSGNYEQYF
DNA: TGTGCCAGCAGTGAAATGCCCAGCGGGAACTACGAGCAGTACTTC

V: TRBV7-9
D: -
size: -
J: TRBJ2-2
CDR3: CASSLLAVNTGELFF
DNA: TGTGCCAGCAGCTTACTAGCTGTTAACACCGGGGAGCTGTTTTTT

V: TRBV5-1
D: -
size: -
J: TRBJ2-5
CDR3: CASSYFQGRSETQYF
DNA: TGCGCCAGCAGCTACTTTCAGGGGAGGAGTGAGACCCAGTACTTC

V: TRBV5-4
D: TRBD1
size: -
J: TRBJ2-2
CDR3: CASRKGTGRNTGELFF
DNA: TGTGCCAGCAGGAAGGGGACAGGGAGAAACACCGGGGAGCTGTTTTTT

V: TRBV4-2
D: TRBD2
size: -
J: TRBJ2-3
CDR3: CASSLRAGEGDTQYF
DNA: TGTGCCAGCAGCTTGCGAGCGGGAGAAGGAGATACGCAGTATTTT

V: TRBV7-8
D: TRBD2
size: few
J: TRBJ2-3
CDR3: CASSPRTSGSTDTQYF
DNA: TGTGCCAGCAGCCCCCGGACTAGCGGAAGCACAGATACGCAGTATTTT

V: TRBV21-1
D: -
size: -
J: TRBJ2-1
CDR3: CASSLGDRVGYEQFF
DNA: TGTGCCAGCAGCCTGGGAGACAGGGTAGGATATGAGCAGTTCTTC

V: TRBV18
D: -
size: few
J: TRBJ1-4
CDR3: CASSPNRDSKGEKLFF
DNA: TGTGCCAGCTCACCAAACCGGGACTCGAAGGGTGAAAAACTGTTTTTT

V: TRBV7-3
D: -
size: -
J: TRBJ2-3
CDR3: CASSPGGQRGSTDTQYF
DNA: TGTGCCAGCAGCCCCGGAGGACAGCGTGGGAGCACAGATACGCAGTATTTT

V: TRBV7-9
D: -
size: -
J: TRBJ2-2
CDR3: CASSSLSGVGGELFF
DNA: TGTGCCAGCAGTTCGTTATCGGGGGTTGGCGGGGAGCTGTTTTTT

V: TRBV5-1
D: TRBD1
size: -
J: TRBJ1-2
CDR3: CASSRDRGMNNYGYTF
DNA: TGCGCCAGCAGCCGCGACAGGGGAATGAATAACTATGGCTACACCTTC

V: TRBV13
D: TRBD2
size: once
J: TRBJ2-7
CDR3: CASTSQAGASGNRYEQYF
DNA: TGTGCCAGCACCTCGCAAGCCGGGGCTAGCGGGAATAGGTACGAGCAGTACTTC